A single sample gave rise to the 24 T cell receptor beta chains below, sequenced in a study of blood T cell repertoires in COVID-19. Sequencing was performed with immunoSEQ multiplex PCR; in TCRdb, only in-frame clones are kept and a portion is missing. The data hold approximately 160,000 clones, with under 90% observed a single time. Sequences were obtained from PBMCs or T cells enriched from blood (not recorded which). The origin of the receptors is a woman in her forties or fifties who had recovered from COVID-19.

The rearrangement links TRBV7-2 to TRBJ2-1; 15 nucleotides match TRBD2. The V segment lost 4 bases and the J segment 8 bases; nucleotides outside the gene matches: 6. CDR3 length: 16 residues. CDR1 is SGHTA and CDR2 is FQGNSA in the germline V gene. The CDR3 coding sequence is TGTGCCAGCAGCTCCGGACTAGCGGGAGGGTCCGATGAGCAGTTCTTC. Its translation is CASSSGLAGGSDEQFF.

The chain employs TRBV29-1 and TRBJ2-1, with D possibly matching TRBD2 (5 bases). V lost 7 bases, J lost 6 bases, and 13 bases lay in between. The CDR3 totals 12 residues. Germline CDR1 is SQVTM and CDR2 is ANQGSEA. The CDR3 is CSASSAPNEQFF. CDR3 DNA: TGCAGCGCGAGTAGCGCCCCCAATGAGCAGTTCTTC.

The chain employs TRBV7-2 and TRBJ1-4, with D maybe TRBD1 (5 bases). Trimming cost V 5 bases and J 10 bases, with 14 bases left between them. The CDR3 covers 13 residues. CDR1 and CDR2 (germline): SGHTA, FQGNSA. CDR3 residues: CASSPQTRGKLFF. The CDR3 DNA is TGTGCCAGCAGCCCCCAGACTAGGGGAAAACTGTTTTTT.

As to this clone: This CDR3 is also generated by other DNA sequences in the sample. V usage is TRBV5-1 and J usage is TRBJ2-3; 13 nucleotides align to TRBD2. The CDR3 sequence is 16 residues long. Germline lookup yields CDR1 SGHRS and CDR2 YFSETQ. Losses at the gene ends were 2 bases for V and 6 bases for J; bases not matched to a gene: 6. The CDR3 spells CASSLGLAGARDTQYF. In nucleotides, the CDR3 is TGCGCCAGCAGCTTAGGACTAGCGGGAGCTCGGGATACGCAGTATTTT.

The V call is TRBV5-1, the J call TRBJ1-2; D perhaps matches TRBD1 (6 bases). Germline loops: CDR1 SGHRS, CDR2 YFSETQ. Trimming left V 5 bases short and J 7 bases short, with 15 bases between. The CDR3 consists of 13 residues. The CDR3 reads CASSPPGRGGYTF. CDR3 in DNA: TGCGCCAGCAGTCCCCCGGGCAGGGGTGGCTACACCTTC. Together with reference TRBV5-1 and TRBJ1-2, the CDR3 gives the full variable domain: KAGVTQTPRYLIKTRGQQVTLSCSPISGHRSVSWYQQTPGQGLQFLFEYFSETQRNKGNFPGRFSGRQFSNSRSEMNVSTLELGDSALYLCASSPPGRGGYTFGSGTRLTVV.

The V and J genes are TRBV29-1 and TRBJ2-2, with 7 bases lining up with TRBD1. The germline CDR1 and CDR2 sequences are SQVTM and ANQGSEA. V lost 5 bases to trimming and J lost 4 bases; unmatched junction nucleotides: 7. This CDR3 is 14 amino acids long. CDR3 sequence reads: CSVYTGVSTGELFF. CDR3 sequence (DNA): TGCAGCGTTTACACAGGGGTGAGCACCGGGGAGCTGTTTTTT.

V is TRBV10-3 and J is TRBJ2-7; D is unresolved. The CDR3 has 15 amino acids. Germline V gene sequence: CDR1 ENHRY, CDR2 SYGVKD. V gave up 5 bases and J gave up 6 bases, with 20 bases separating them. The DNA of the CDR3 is TGTGCCATCAGTCCCCCAGCAGGCAGTCCCTCCGAGCAGTACTTC. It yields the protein CAISPPAGSPSEQYF.

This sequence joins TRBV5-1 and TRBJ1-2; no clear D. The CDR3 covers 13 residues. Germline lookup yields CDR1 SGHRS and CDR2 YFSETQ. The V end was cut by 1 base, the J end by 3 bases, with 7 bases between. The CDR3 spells CASSLREDYGYTF. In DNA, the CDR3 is TGCGCCAGCAGCTTGCGGGAGGACTATGGCTACACCTTC.

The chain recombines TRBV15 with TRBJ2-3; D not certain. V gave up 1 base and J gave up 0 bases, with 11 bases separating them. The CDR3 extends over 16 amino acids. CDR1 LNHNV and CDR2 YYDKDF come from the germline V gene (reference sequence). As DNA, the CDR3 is TGTGCCACCAGCAGAGGACGAGCAGCGAGCACAGATACGCAGTATTTT. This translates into CATSRGRAASTDTQYF.

The DNA of the CDR3 is TGTGCCAGCAGCAGGAGCGGGCCTGCCTACGAGCAGTACTTC. Translating it yields CASSRSGPAYEQYF. The rearrangement joins TRBV7-2 to TRBJ2-7; TRBD2 might be the D (6 bases). V lost 5 bases, J lost 2 bases, and 13 bases lay in between. The CDR3 contains 14 residues. The germline gives CDR1 SGHTA, CDR2 FQGNSA.

The CDR3, as DNA: TGTGCCACCAGTGATTTTCTAGGTGTGCAGGGATCCGAGCAGTACTTC. This sequence encodes CATSDFLGVQGSEQYF. The chain links TRBV24-1 to TRBJ2-7; D may be TRBD1 (5 bases). The germline V gene has CDR1 KGHDR and CDR2 SFDVKD. The CDR3 spans 16 residues. The germline V and J ends were trimmed by 1 base and 6 bases, with 18 bases remaining between them.

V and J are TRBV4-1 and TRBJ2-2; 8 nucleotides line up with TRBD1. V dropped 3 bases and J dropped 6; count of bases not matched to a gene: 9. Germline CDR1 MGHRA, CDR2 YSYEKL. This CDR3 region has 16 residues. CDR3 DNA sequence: TGCGCCAGCAGCCACCCGCCGGTACAGGGGGCCGGGGAGCTGTTTTTT. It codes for CASSHPPVQGAGELFF.

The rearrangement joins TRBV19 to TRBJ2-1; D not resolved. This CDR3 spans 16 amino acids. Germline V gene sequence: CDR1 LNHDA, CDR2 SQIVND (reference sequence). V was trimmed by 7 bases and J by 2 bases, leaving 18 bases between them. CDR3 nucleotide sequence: TGTGCCAGTATAATGGTGTCTAGATACCCCTACAATGAGCAGTTCTTC. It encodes CASIMVSRYPYNEQFF.

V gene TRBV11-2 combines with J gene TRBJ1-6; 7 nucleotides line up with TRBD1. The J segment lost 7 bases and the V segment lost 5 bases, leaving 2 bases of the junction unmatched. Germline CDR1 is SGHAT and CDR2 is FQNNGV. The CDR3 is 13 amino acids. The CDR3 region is CASSQTGNSPLHF. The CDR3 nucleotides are TGTGCCAGCAGCCAGACAGGGAATTCACCCCTCCACTTT.

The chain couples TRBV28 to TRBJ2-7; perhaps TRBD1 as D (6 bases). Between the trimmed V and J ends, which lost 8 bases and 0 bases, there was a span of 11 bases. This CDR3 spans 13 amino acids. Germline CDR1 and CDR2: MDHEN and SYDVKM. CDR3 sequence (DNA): TGTGCCAGCCACAGGGCCAGCTCCTACGAGCAGTACTTC. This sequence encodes CASHRASSYEQYF.

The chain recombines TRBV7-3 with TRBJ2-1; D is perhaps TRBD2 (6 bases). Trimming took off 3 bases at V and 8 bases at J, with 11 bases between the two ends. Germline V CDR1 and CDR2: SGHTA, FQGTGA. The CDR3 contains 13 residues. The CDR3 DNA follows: TGTGCCAGCAGCTTGGGGGGTAAGGATGAGCAGTTCTTC. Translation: CASSLGGKDEQFF.

CDR3 bases: TGTGCCAGCAGTTTAACGGGGTTGGACACTGAAGCTTTCTTT. Protein product: CASSLTGLDTEAFF. The gene calls are TRBV28 and TRBJ1-1; D gene uncertain. Germline assignment: CDR1 MDHEN and CDR2 SYDVKM. V was pared by 2 bases and J by 3 bases, with 10 bases between. CDR3 length: 14 amino acids. Full variable domain (missing parts from reference TRBV28 and TRBJ1-1): DVKVTQSSRYLVKRTGEKVFLECVQDMDHENMFWYRQDPGLGLRLIYFSYDVKMKEKGDIPEGYSVSREKKERFSLILESASTNQTSMYLCASSLTGLDTEAFFGQGTRLTVV.

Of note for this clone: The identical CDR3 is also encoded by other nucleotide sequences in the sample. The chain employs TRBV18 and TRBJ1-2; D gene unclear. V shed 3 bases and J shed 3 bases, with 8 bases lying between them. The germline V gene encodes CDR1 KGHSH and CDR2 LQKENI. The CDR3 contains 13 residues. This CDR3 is CASSPGSDYGYTF. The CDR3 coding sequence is TGTGCCAGCTCACCCGGCAGCGACTATGGCTACACCTTC.

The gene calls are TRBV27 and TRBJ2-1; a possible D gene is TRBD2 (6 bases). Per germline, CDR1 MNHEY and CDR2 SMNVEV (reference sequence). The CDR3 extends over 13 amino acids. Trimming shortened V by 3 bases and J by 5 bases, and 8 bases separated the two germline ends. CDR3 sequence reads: CASSFGGNNEQFF. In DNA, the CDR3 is TGTGCCAGCAGTTTCGGGGGTAACAATGAGCAGTTCTTC.

In DNA, the CDR3 is TGTGCCAGCAGTACCCCAGGGGTGGGAGCTTTCTTT. Its translation: CASSTPGVGAFF. The chain joins TRBV6-5 to TRBJ1-1; TRBD1 might be the D (6 bases). CDR3 length: 12 amino acids. Germline V gives CDR1 MNHEY, CDR2 SVGAGI. Trimming took off 5 bases at V and 10 bases at J, with 14 bases between the two ends.

The DNA for the CDR3 is TGTGCCAGCAGCCCAGTGTTCGCGAACACCGGGGAGCTGTTTTTT. Translating it yields CASSPVFANTGELFF. The J gene is TRBJ2-2, the V gene TRBV5-6; no reliable D call. Germline V gives CDR1 SGHDT, CDR2 YYEEEE. V was shortened by 4 bases and J by 0 bases, with 10 bases between the two germline ends. The CDR3 has 15 residues.

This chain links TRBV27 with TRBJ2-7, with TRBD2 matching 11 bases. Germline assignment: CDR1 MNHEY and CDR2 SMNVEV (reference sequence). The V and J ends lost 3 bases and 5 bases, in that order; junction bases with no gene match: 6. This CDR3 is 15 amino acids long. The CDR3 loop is CASSLVTSGSNEQYF. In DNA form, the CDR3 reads TGTGCCAGCAGTTTGGTAACTAGCGGGAGTAACGAGCAGTACTTC.

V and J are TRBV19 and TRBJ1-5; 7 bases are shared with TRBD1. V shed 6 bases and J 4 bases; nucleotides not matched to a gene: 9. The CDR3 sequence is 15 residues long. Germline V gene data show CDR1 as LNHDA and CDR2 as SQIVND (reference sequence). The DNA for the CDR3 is TGTGCCAGTAGCCCACAGGGGATGCGGAATCAGCCCCAGCATTTT. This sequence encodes CASSPQGMRNQPQHF.

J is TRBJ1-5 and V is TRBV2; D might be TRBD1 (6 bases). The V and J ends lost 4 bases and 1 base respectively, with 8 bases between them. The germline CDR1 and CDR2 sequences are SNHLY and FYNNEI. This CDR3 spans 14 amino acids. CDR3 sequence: CASSVGTSNQPQHF. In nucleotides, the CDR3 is TGTGCCAGCAGTGTTGGGACAAGCAATCAGCCCCAGCATTTT.